The 20 T cell receptor beta chains reported below all come from one sample, sequenced in a study of memory CD4+ T cells and cytomegalovirus serostatus (dated by TCRdb to 2018 to 2020). A FACSAria II was used to sort memory CD4+ T cells, defined as single viable CD3+CD4+CD8-CD45RO+ cells. The protocol used for the library was the immunoSEQ multiplex PCR assay. TCRdb's version of the immuneACCESS table is confined to in-frame rearrangements and falls short of the full clone set. An unresolved V gene accounts for under half of the shortfall where checked; the remainder is of unknown origin. Recorded for this sample are 55,000 to 60,000 clones; approximately 78% of them occurred a single time. About 0.95% of the sample is held by the ten biggest clonotypes. The sequencing input was memory CD4+ T cells from blood. These receptors came from an adult in good health and CMV-seronegative.

The rearrangement links TRBV5-4 to TRBJ2-1, with D unclear. Trimming stripped 4 bases from V and 2 bases from J, with 10 bases between. The CDR3 covers 14 residues. Germline CDR1 and CDR2: SGHNT and YYREEE (reference sequence). The CDR3 DNA sequence: TGTGCCAGCAGCGTGGGAAGTACCTACAATGAGCAGTTCTTC. Translation gives CASSVGSTYNEQFF.

This chain links TRBV7-8 with TRBJ2-2, with D uncertain. The V end lost 2 bases, the J end lost 6 bases, and 7 bases lay between the germline ends. The germline V gene has CDR1 SGHVS and CDR2 FQNEAQ. The CDR3 consists of 13 residues. CDR3 sequence reads: CASSLTRPGELFF. The CDR3 nucleotides read TGTGCCAGCAGCTTAACACGGCCCGGGGAGCTGTTTTTT.

CDR3 bases: TGTGCCAGTAGTCCTCGGACAGGTACTGGGACCAATGAAAAACTGTTTTTT. Translating gives CASSPRTGTGTNEKLFF. V usage is TRBV19 and J usage is TRBJ1-4; 7 nucleotides agree with TRBD1. The CDR3 is made up of 17 amino acids. The V and J ends lost 5 bases and 5 bases, in that order; junction bases with no gene match: 14. The germline gives CDR1 LNHDA, CDR2 SQIVND (reference sequence).

The chain employs TRBV9 and TRBJ1-2; D remains ambiguous. Germline-derived CDR1 and CDR2 are SGDLS and YYNGEE. This CDR3 comprises 14 residues. Trimming left V 0 bases short and J 8 bases short, with 14 bases between. The CDR3 spells CASSVDTHRSGYTF. DNA for the CDR3: TGTGCCAGCAGCGTAGATACTCACAGAAGCGGCTACACCTTC.

The chain couples TRBV7-9 to TRBJ2-7; TRBD2 might be the D (5 bases). V was trimmed by 5 bases and J by 0 bases, leaving 14 bases between them. The CDR3 spans 15 residues. The germline gives CDR1 SEHNR, CDR2 FQNEAQ (reference sequence). This CDR3 is CASSPPAVSSYEQYF. As DNA, the CDR3 is TGTGCCAGCAGCCCCCCAGCGGTTAGCTCCTACGAGCAGTACTTC. Combining the CDR3 with reference TRBV7-9 and TRBJ2-7 gives the whole variable domain DTGVSQNPRHKITKRGQNVTFRCDPISEHNRLYWYRQTLGQGPEFLTYFQNEAQLEKSRLLSDRFSAERPKGSFSTLEIQRTEQGDSAMYLCASSPPAVSSYEQYFGPGTRLTVT.

The chain is built from TRBV29-1 and TRBJ1-1; tentatively, D is TRBD1 (6 bases). V was shortened by 4 bases and J by 5 bases, with 14 bases between the two germline ends. Per the germline V gene, CDR1 is SQVTM and CDR2 is ANQGSEA. CDR3 size: 13 residues. The CDR3 DNA follows: TGCAGCGTTGTCGAGGGGGTGGGGACTGAAGCTTTCTTT. Protein product: CSVVEGVGTEAFF.

The gene calls are TRBV7-9 and TRBJ1-1, with D perhaps TRBD1 (5 bases). Trimming stripped 4 bases from V and 0 bases from J, with 12 bases between. In germline, CDR1 is SEHNR, CDR2 FQNEAQ (reference sequence). This CDR3 region has 15 residues. CDR3 protein: CASSYRQNLNTEAFF. The CDR3 nucleotides read TGTGCCAGCAGCTACCGACAGAACTTGAACACTGAAGCTTTCTTT. Based on the CDR3 plus reference TRBV7-9 and TRBJ1-1, the full variable domain is DTGVSQNPRHKITKRGQNVTFRCDPISEHNRLYWYRQTLGQGPEFLTYFQNEAQLEKSRLLSDRFSAERPKGSFSTLEIQRTEQGDSAMYLCASSYRQNLNTEAFFGQGTRLTVV.

CDR3 DNA: TGTGCCAGCAGTATAACAGGGGCTTTGGCTGATGGCTACACCTTC. Its protein product is CASSITGALADGYTF. The gene calls are TRBV28 and TRBJ1-2; 7 bases map to TRBD1. Germline trimming cut 5 bases from V and 6 bases from J; bases unmatched to any gene: 12. The CDR3 sequence is 15 residues long. CDR1 MDHEN and CDR2 SYDVKM come from the germline V gene.

This clone is a singleton in its sample. The chain is built from TRBV6-4 and TRBJ2-2; D gene uncertain. The CDR3 has 16 amino acids. Per the germline V gene, CDR1 is MRHNA and CDR2 is SNTAGT. Deletions cut 0 bases from V and 3 bases from J, with 11 bases between. Written as DNA, the CDR3 is TGTGCCAGCAGTGACTCGTGGTTAAGGGACACCGGGGAGCTGTTTTTT. This encodes CASSDSWLRDTGELFF.

This clone was picked up a small number of times. The chain joins TRBV28 to TRBJ1-2; D unresolved. The CDR3 is 11 residues long. V lost 11 bases, J lost 0 bases, and 7 bases lay in between. Germline V lookup: CDR1 MDHEN, CDR2 SYDVKM. The DNA for the CDR3 is TGTGCCTCCGCCTCTAACTATGGCTACACCTTC. Encoded protein: CASASNYGYTF.

The chain recombines TRBV5-1 with TRBJ2-3, with D possibly TRBD2 on 6 matching bases. The germline V gene encodes CDR1 SGHRS and CDR2 YFSETQ. Trimming pared 7 bases from V and 4 bases from J, leaving 19 bases between. This CDR3 region has 15 residues. CDR3 sequence reads: CASARTGDSADTQYF. The CDR3 DNA sequence: TGCGCCAGCGCCCGGACGGGAGATAGTGCAGATACGCAGTATTTT. Combining the CDR3 with reference TRBV5-1 and TRBJ2-3 gives the whole variable domain KAGVTQTPRYLIKTRGQQVTLSCSPISGHRSVSWYQQTPGQGLQFLFEYFSETQRNKGNFPGRFSGRQFSNSRSEMNVSTLELGDSALYLCASARTGDSADTQYFGPGTRLTVL.

The chain joins TRBV14 to TRBJ2-1; 9 bases map to TRBD2. The CDR3 extends over 16 amino acids. CDR1 SGHDN and CDR2 FVKESK come from the germline V gene. Trimming took 4 bases from V and 2 from J; bases not matched to a gene: 6. CDR3 in DNA: TGTGCCAGCAGCCCTAAGCGGGAGGCAACCTACAATGAGCAGTTCTTC. Protein sequence: CASSPKREATYNEQFF. Based on the CDR3 plus reference TRBV14 and TRBJ2-1, the full variable domain is EAGVTQFPSHSVIEKGQTVTLRCDPISGHDNLYWYRRVMGKEIKFLLHFVKESKQDESGMPNNRFLAERTGGTYSTLKVQPAELEDSGVYFCASSPKREATYNEQFFGPGTRLTVL.

The chain uses TRBV27 and TRBJ1-6; no clear D gene. Deletions cut 2 bases from V and 8 bases from J, with 7 bases between. The CDR3 extends over 13 amino acids. Germline lookup yields CDR1 MNHEY and CDR2 SMNVEV (reference sequence). CDR3 bases: TGTGCCAGCAGTTTAACAAGGGATTCACCCCTCCACTTT. It codes for CASSLTRDSPLHF.

On this clone: At one end the junction does not follow the germline gene, possibly because of a read error. This chain connects TRBV4-3 to TRBJ2-1, with 10 bases that match TRBD2. CDR3 length equals 14 residues. Germline CDR1 reads LGHNA; CDR2 reads YSLEER. The CDR3 region is CASSQDRLAGLAVF. The CDR3 nucleotides read TGCGCCAGCAGCCAAGATCGACTAGCGGGCCTCGCGGTCTTC.

The gene calls are TRBV5-1 and TRBJ1-1, with 7 bases that match TRBD1. The ends lost 5 bases at V and 0 bases at J; junction bases unmatched: 10. This CDR3 is built from 16 residues. CDR1 is SGHRS and CDR2 is YFSETQ in the germline V gene. CDR3 bases: TGCGCCAGCAGTCGAAACCAGGGGGGAATGAACACTGAAGCTTTCTTT. Translation gives CASSRNQGGMNTEAFF.

V usage is TRBV7-2 and J usage is TRBJ2-2, with D possibly TRBD2 on 6 matching bases. The CDR3 totals 14 residues. V gave up 8 bases and J gave up 4 bases, with 14 bases separating them. CDR1 is SGHTA and CDR2 is FQGNSA in the germline V gene. The CDR3 DNA reads TGTGCCAGCGAGCCGGCAGCGGGCACCGGGGAGCTGTTTTTT. It specifies CASEPAAGTGELFF.

V is TRBV10-3 and J is TRBJ2-3; 7 nucleotides agree with TRBD1. The CDR3 covers 13 residues. Looked up from germline, CDR1 is ENHRY and CDR2 is SYGVKD. The V segment lost 5 bases and the J segment 3 bases; nucleotides outside the gene matches: 2. CDR3 region: CAISPGQTDTQYF. The CDR3, as DNA: TGTGCCATCAGTCCGGGACAGACAGATACGCAGTATTTT.

The rearrangement links TRBV27 to TRBJ1-2; TRBD1 might be the D (6 bases). The CDR3 runs to 13 residues. Between the trimmed V and J ends, which lost 7 bases and 7 bases, there was a span of 16 bases. Germline V CDR1 and CDR2: MNHEY, SMNVEV (reference sequence). Here the CDR3 DNA reads TGTGCCAGCAAAAAAACACAGGGCTCTGGCTACACCTTC. It is translated as CASKKTQGSGYTF.

The chain is built from TRBV4-1 and TRBJ1-4; D not certain. The germline V and J ends were trimmed by 2 bases and 4 bases, with 14 bases remaining between them. There are 16 residues in the CDR3. The germline V gene has CDR1 MGHRA and CDR2 YSYEKL. This CDR3 reads CASSQRSVGRNEKLFF. The CDR3 DNA reads as TGCGCCAGCAGCCAACGTAGTGTGGGCCGTAATGAAAAACTGTTTTTT.

The rearrangement joins TRBV2 to TRBJ2-7; TRBD2 aligns across 12 bases. Unmatched junction bases numbered 8, after V lost 6 bases and J lost 2 bases. This CDR3 spans 16 amino acids. In germline, CDR1 is SNHLY, CDR2 FYNNEI. The CDR3 spells CASRSMTSGSPYEQYF. The CDR3 DNA sequence: TGTGCCAGCAGGAGCATGACTAGCGGGAGCCCCTACGAGCAGTACTTC.